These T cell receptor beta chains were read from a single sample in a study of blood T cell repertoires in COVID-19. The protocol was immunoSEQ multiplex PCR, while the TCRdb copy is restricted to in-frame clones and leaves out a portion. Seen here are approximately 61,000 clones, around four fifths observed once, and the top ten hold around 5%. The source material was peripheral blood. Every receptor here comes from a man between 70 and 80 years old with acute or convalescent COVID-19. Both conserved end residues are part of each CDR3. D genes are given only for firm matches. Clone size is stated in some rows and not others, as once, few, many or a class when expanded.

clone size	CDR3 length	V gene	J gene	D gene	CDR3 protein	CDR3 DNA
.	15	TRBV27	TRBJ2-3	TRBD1	CASSSRGPSTDTQYF	TGTGCCAGCAGTTCCAGGGGGCCTAGCACAGATACGCAGTATTTT
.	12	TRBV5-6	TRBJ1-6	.	CASSLWRQALHF	TGTGCCAGCAGCTTGTGGAGGCAGGCCCTCCACTTT
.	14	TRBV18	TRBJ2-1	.	CASSVGQYYNEQFF	TGTGCCAGCTCAGTAGGACAGTACTACAATGAGCAGTTCTTC
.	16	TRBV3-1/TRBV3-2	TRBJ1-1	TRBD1	CASSQEGDRVDTEAFF	TGTGCCAGCAGCCAAGAAGGGGACAGGGTGGACACTGAAGCTTTCTTT
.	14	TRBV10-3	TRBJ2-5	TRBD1	CAISLGQGQETQYF	TGTGCCATCAGTCTTGGACAGGGGCAAGAGACCCAGTACTTC
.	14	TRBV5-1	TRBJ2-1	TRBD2	CASSLGHAGGEQFF	TGCGCCAGCAGCTTGGGTCACGCGGGGGGAGAGCAGTTCTTC
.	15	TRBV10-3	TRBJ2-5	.	CAISDSRRDQETQYF	TGTGCCATCAGTGACAGCCGGAGGGACCAAGAGACCCAGTACTTC
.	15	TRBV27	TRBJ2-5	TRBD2	CASSRSGGRVETQYF	TGTGCCAGCAGTCGAAGCGGGGGGCGGGTAGAGACCCAGTACTTC
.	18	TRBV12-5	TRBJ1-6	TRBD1	CASGGQVEVGSYNSPLHF	TGTGCTAGTGGTGGACAGGTTGAAGTGGGCTCCTATAATTCACCCCTCCACTTT
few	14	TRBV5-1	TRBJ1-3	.	CASSPGDSGNTIYF	TGCGCCAGCAGCCCCGGGGACTCTGGAAACACCATATATTTT
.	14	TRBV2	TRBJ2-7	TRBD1	CASSPGQGAYEQYF	TGTGCCAGCAGTCCGGGACAGGGGGCCTACGAGCAGTACTTC
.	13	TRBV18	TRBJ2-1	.	CASSPSGNNEQFF	TGTGCCAGCTCACCAAGCGGTAACAATGAGCAGTTCTTC
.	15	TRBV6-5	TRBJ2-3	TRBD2	CASRHGGGASDTQYF	TGTGCCAGCAGGCACGGCGGGGGGGCATCAGATACGCAGTATTTT
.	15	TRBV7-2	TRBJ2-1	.	CASSLQGGMYNEQFF	TGTGCCAGCAGCTTACAGGGGGGTATGTACAATGAGCAGTTCTTC
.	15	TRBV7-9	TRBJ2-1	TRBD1	CASSPGTGPGEGQFF	TGTGCCAGCAGCCCCGGGACAGGGCCGGGCGAGGGGCAGTTCTTC
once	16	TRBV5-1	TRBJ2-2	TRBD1	CASSWGTGGNTGELFF	TGCGCCAGCAGCTGGGGGACAGGAGGGAACACCGGGGAGCTGTTTTTT
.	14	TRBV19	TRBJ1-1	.	CASSQDSWGTEAFF	TGTGCCAGTAGCCAGGACAGCTGGGGCACTGAAGCTTTCTTT
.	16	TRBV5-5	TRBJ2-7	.	CASSLKAGAISYEQYF	TGTGCCAGCAGCTTAAAGGCAGGGGCGATCTCCTACGAGCAGTACTTC
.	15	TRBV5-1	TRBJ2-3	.	CASSLVVAFTDTQYF	TGCGCCAGCAGCTTGGTGGTAGCGTTCACAGATACGCAGTATTTT
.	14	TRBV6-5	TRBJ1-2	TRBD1	CASRPGGTDHGYTF	TGTGCCAGCAGACCAGGGGGGACAGACCATGGCTACACCTTC
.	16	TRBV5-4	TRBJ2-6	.	CASSLDGGSGANVLTF	TGTGCCAGCAGCTTGGATGGGGGGTCTGGGGCCAACGTCCTGACTTTC
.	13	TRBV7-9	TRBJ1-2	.	CASSSPPNYGYTF	TGTGCCAGCAGCTCCCCCCCAAACTATGGCTACACCTTC
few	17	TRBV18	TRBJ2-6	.	CASSPMGLTSGANVLTF	TGTGCCAGCTCACCAATGGGGCTAACCTCTGGGGCCAACGTCCTGACTTTC
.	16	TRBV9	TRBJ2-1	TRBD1	CASSVGGTGGMNEQFF	TGTGCCAGCAGCGTAGGGGGGACAGGGGGCATGAATGAGCAGTTCTTC
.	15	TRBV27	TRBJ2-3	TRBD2	CASSRPSGGADTQYF	TGTGCCAGCAGTCGGCCTAGCGGGGGGGCGGATACGCAGTATTTT
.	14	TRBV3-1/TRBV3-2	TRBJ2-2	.	CASTPLGNTGELFF	TGTGCCAGCACGCCCCTAGGGAACACCGGGGAGCTGTTTTTT
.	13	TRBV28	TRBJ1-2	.	CASSLDVGVSYTF	TGTGCCAGCAGTTTAGATGTCGGGGTCAGCTACACCTTC
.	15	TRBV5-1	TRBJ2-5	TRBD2	CASSLELRGALPVYF	TGCGCCAGCAGCTTGGAGTTGCGGGGGGCCCTCCCAGTATACTTC
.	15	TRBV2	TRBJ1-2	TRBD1	CASSLGGLANYGYTF	TGTGCCAGCAGTTTAGGGGGCTTAGCTAACTATGGCTACACCTTC
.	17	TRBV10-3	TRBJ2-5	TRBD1	CAISDPPGQGRGETQYF	TGTGCCATCAGTGACCCCCCGGGACAGGGCAGGGGAGAGACCCAGTACTTC
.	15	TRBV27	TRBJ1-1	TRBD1	CATAHRGREGTEAFF	TGTGCCACCGCCCACAGGGGCCGGGAGGGCACTGAAGCTTTCTTT
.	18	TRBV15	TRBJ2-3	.	CATMGRGQGKGGTDTQYF	TGTGCCACCATGGGCAGGGGACAAGGAAAGGGAGGCACAGATACGCAGTATTTT
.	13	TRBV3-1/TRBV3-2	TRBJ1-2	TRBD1	CASSQLQGYGYTF	TGTGCCAGCAGCCAACTACAGGGGTATGGCTACACCTTC
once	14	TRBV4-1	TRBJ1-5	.	CASSHRVGDQPQHF	TGCGCCAGCAGCCATCGGGTCGGCGATCAGCCCCAGCATTTT
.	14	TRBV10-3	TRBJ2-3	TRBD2	CAIGLAGGTDTQYF	TGTGCCATAGGACTAGCGGGGGGGACAGATACGCAGTATTTT
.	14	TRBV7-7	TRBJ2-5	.	CASSLRGNQETQYF	TGTGCTAGCAGCTTAAGGGGGAACCAAGAGACCCAGTACTTC
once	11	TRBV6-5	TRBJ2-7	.	CASKRGNEQYF	TGTGCCAGCAAGAGGGGGAACGAGCAGTACTTC
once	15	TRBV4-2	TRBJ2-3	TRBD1	CASSRDSEVTDTQYF	TGTGCCAGCAGCCGGGACAGTGAAGTCACAGATACGCAGTATTTT
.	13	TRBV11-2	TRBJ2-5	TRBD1	CASSRGLGETQYF	TGTGCCAGCAGCAGGGGGCTAGGAGAGACCCAGTACTTC
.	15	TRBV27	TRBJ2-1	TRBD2	CASAPLAAQYNEQFF	TGTGCCAGCGCCCCACTAGCGGCCCAATACAATGAGCAGTTCTTC
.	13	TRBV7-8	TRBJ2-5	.	CASSLLRGGTQYF	TGTGCCAGCAGCTTATTGCGGGGTGGGACCCAGTACTTC
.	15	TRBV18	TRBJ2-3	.	CASSPAPSYTDTQYF	TGTGCCAGCTCACCTGCCCCAAGCTACACAGATACGCAGTATTTT
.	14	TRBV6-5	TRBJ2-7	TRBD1	CASRLDRGTYEQYF	TGTGCCAGCAGGCTGGACAGGGGGACCTACGAGCAGTACTTC
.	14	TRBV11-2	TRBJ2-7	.	CASSFRGTGDEQYF	TGTGCCAGCAGCTTTAGGGGCACGGGGGACGAGCAGTACTTC
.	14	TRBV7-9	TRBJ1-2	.	CASSPQGTNYGYTF	TGTGCCAGCAGCCCTCAGGGGACTAACTATGGCTACACCTTC
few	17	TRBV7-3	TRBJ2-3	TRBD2	CASSTSLLAGATDTQYF	TGTGCCAGCAGCACTTCCCTCCTAGCGGGGGCCACAGATACGCAGTATTTT
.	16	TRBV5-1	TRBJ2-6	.	CASSPGTNSGANVLTF	TGCGCCAGCAGCCCCGGGACAAACTCTGGGGCCAACGTCCTGACTTTC
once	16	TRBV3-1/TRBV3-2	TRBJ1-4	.	CASSQPDSTTNEKLFF	TGTGCCAGCAGCCAGCCGGACAGTACAACTAATGAAAAACTGTTTTTT
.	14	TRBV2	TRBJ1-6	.	CASRILPRDSPLHF	TGTGCCAGCCGGATACTCCCGCGGGATTCACCCCTCCACTTT
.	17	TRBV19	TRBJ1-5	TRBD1	CASNANTGTARYQPQHF	TGTGCCAGTAACGCGAACACCGGGACAGCCAGATATCAGCCCCAGCATTTT
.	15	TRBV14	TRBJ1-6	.	CASSQDLTYNSPLHF	TGTGCCAGCAGCCAAGATTTAACATATAATTCACCCCTCCACTTT
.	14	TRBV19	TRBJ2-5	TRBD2	CASSGLAGGRTQYF	TGTGCCAGTAGTGGGCTAGCGGGGGGGCGGACCCAGTACTTC
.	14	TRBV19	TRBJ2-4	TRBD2	CASSIRAGLAGQYF	TGTGCCAGTAGTATTCGCGCTGGACTAGCGGGACAGTACTTC
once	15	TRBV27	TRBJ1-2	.	CASSLGGEANYGYTF	TGTGCCAGCAGTTTAGGCGGGGAGGCCAACTATGGCTACACCTTC
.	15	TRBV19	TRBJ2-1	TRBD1	CATSLTGTGDNEQFF	TGTGCCACCTCCCTGACCGGGACAGGAGACAATGAGCAGTTCTTC
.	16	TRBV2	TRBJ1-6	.	CASTQRMAGEGSPLHF	TGTGCCAGCACCCAAAGAATGGCCGGGGAAGGGTCACCCCTCCACTTT
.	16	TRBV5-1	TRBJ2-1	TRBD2	CASSLYGGGEYNEQFF	TGCGCCAGCAGCTTGTATGGCGGGGGGGAGTACAATGAGCAGTTCTTC